This passage covers 22 T cell receptor beta chains from one sample sequenced in a study of OX40 agonist ivuxolimab in advanced cancers. Library preparation used the immunoSEQ multiplex PCR assay. TCRdb's version of the immuneACCESS table is confined to in-frame rearrangements and falls short of the full clone set. An unresolved V gene accounts for under half of the shortfall where checked; the remainder is of unknown origin. The sample data list about 40,000 clones, and approximately 81% of these were observed just once. The leading ten clones occupy around 16% of the sample. The source was CD4+ or CD8+ T cells sorted from blood, collected in a trial of the OX40 agonist ivuxolimab. The origin of the receptors is an adult with an advanced solid tumor such as melanoma, head and neck, liver or kidney cancer.

Here the CDR3 reads CASSVAGINTEAFF. The CDR3 DNA sequence: TGTGCCAGCAGCGTAGCAGGTATTAACACTGAAGCTTTCTTT. The genes are TRBV9 and TRBJ1-1; no clear D gene. Trimming left V 0 bases short and J 2 bases short, with 8 bases between. This CDR3 has 14 amino acids. Germline-derived CDR1 and CDR2 are SGDLS and YYNGEE.

The chain carries TRBV5-5 and TRBJ2-1; D unclear. The CDR3 runs 16 residues. The V gene's germline CDR1 is SGHKS and CDR2 YYEKEE (reference sequence). Between the trimmed V and J ends, which lost 0 bases and 1 base, there was a span of 11 bases. CDR3 nucleotides: TGTGCCAGCAGCTTGGAGGGTCAATCTTCCTACAATGAGCAGTTCTTC. Amino acid sequence: CASSLEGQSSYNEQFF.

The chain employs TRBV15 and TRBJ2-5; 8 nucleotides agree with TRBD2. The J call is doubtful: the DNA matches TRBJ2-7 better. Per germline, CDR1 LNHNV and CDR2 YYDKDF (reference sequence). The CDR3 runs to 19 residues. The chain's CDR3 is CATSVAGKFIWGAPYEQYF. The CDR3 region has the DNA TGTGCCACCAGTGTAGCGGGGAAATTTATTTGGGGGGCTCCCTACGAGCAGTACTTC.

V and J are TRBV27 and TRBJ1-5, with D uncertain. V was clipped by 5 bases and J by 2 bases, with 10 bases between them. The CDR3 is made up of 14 amino acids. Germline CDR1 MNHEY, CDR2 SMNVEV (reference sequence). In nucleotides, the CDR3 is TGTGCCAGCAGTCCCCTGGCGGGCAATCAGCCCCAGCATTTT. This translates into CASSPLAGNQPQHF.

The chain employs TRBV9 and TRBJ2-3; the match to TRBD1 covers 8 bases. Trimming cost V 0 bases and J 6 bases; bases outside gene matches: 6. The CDR3 has 15 amino acids. Germline V gives CDR1 SGDLS, CDR2 YYNGEE. The CDR3 DNA is TGTGCCAGCAGCGTAGGGGCAGGGGGCCTGGATACGCAGTATTTT. Its translation: CASSVGAGGLDTQYF.

This clone turned up a few times. V usage is TRBV29-1 and J usage is TRBJ1-5; D gene unclear. Trimming pared 6 bases from V and 4 bases from J, leaving 10 bases between. Germline V gene data show CDR1 as SQVTM and CDR2 as ANQGSEA. The CDR3 totals 12 residues. The CDR3 is CSVSGGNQPQHF. CDR3 bases: TGCAGCGTCTCCGGCGGAAATCAGCCCCAGCATTTT.

The chain uses TRBV7-6 and TRBJ2-7; D not certain. V lost 4 bases, J lost 6 bases, and 10 bases lay in between. This CDR3 contains 12 residues. Germline CDR1 reads SGHVS; CDR2 reads FNYEAQ. CDR3 nucleotide sequence: TGTGCCAGCAGCTCGTCTTGGGGCGAGCAGTACTTC. Amino acids: CASSSSWGEQYF.

The rearrangement uses TRBV10-3 and TRBJ1-1, with D tentatively TRBD1 (6 bases). Trimming took off 4 bases at V and 1 base at J, with 16 bases between the two ends. This CDR3 comprises 16 residues. CDR1 ENHRY and CDR2 SYGVKD come from the germline V gene. The CDR3 bases are TGTGCCATCAGTGGAGCCCCAGGGGAAAGGAACACTGAAGCTTTCTTT. This codes for CAISGAPGERNTEAFF.

This chain connects TRBV5-1 to TRBJ1-2, with D unclear. Germline V gene sequence: CDR1 SGHRS, CDR2 YFSETQ. V was trimmed by 0 bases and J by 4 bases, leaving 7 bases between them. The CDR3 is 13 amino acids. CDR3 protein: CASSLGTIYGYTF. In DNA, the CDR3 is TGCGCCAGCAGCTTGGGCACTATCTATGGCTACACCTTC. The full variable domain, in which reference TRBV5-1 and TRBJ1-2 provide the parts outside the CDR3, is KAGVTQTPRYLIKTRGQQVTLSCSPISGHRSVSWYQQTPGQGLQFLFEYFSETQRNKGNFPGRFSGRQFSNSRSEMNVSTLELGDSALYLCASSLGTIYGYTFGSGTRLTVV.

This rearrangement joins TRBV27 to TRBJ2-1, with 14 bases fitting TRBD2. CDR1 is MNHEY and CDR2 is SMNVEV in the germline V gene (reference sequence). This CDR3 has 16 amino acids. V trimming: 5 bases; J trimming: 7 bases; junction bases outside the gene matches: 7. The CDR3 sequence is CASSPGLAGGKNEQFF. CDR3 bases: TGTGCCAGCAGTCCCGGACTAGCGGGGGGAAAGAATGAGCAGTTCTTC.

This clone appeared a few times. The chain links TRBV19 to TRBJ1-1, with unresolved D. Trimming stripped 6 bases from V and 6 bases from J, with 11 bases between. This CDR3 region has 12 residues. The germline CDR1 and CDR2 sequences are LNHDA and SQIVND (reference sequence). The CDR3 DNA reads as TGTGCCAGTAGGGTGTCTCTGGCTGAAGCTTTCTTT. It is translated as CASRVSLAEAFF.

This clone was seen only a few times. J is TRBJ2-1 and V is TRBV2; the match to TRBD2 covers 13 bases. V shed 6 bases, J shed 3 bases, and the junction held 2 bases outside the gene matches. The CDR3 is made up of 15 amino acids. Per germline, CDR1 SNHLY and CDR2 FYNNEI. The CDR3 reads CASRGTSGVYNEQFF. CDR3 nucleotides: TGTGCCAGCAGGGGGACTAGCGGGGTCTACAATGAGCAGTTCTTC.

The chain has TRBV2 and TRBJ1-1; perhaps TRBD1 as D (5 bases). The CDR3 extends over 14 amino acids. Germline CDR1 SNHLY, CDR2 FYNNEI. V was shortened by 7 bases and J by 0 bases, with 12 bases between the two germline ends. CDR3 residues: CASMKTALNTEAFF. In DNA form, the CDR3 reads TGTGCCAGCATGAAGACAGCCTTGAACACTGAAGCTTTCTTT.

The chain couples TRBV13 to TRBJ2-5; 7 bases agree with TRBD2. CDR3 length: 14 residues. Trimming took 4 bases from V and 4 from J; bases not matched to a gene: 6. The V gene's germline CDR1 is PRHDT and CDR2 FYEKMQ (reference sequence). The CDR3 DNA reads TGTGCCAGCAGCTCGAAAGCGGGGCTAGAGACCCAGTACTTC. It yields the protein CASSSKAGLETQYF. The complete variable domain, with remaining parts taken from reference TRBV13 and TRBJ2-5, reads AAGVIQSPRHLIKEKRETATLKCYPIPRHDTVYWYQQGPGQDPQFLISFYEKMQSDKGSIPDRFSAQQFSDYHSELNMSSLELGDSALYFCASSSKAGLETQYFGPGTRLLVL.

This clone occurred many times. The rearrangement uses TRBV29-1 and TRBJ2-7; D gene ambiguous. V was shortened by 6 bases and J by 0 bases, with 12 bases between the two germline ends. The CDR3 is 13 residues long. The germline CDR1 and CDR2 sequences are SQVTM and ANQGSEA. CDR3 residues: CSVTRADSYEQYF. DNA for the CDR3: TGCAGCGTGACCCGGGCGGACTCCTACGAGCAGTACTTC.

The chain carries TRBV19 and TRBJ2-1, with TRBD2 identical over 8 bases. The germline V gene has CDR1 LNHDA and CDR2 SQIVND (reference sequence). J lost 9 bases, V lost 5 bases, and 9 bases had no gene match. The CDR3 length is 14 residues. CDR3 sequence (DNA): TGTGCCAGTAGTGCTAGCGGGTGGGGGACTGAGCAGTTCTTC. Its protein is CASSASGWGTEQFF.

The CDR3 coding sequence is TGTGCCAGCAGGTACAGCAACACTGAAGCTTTCTTT. Translating it yields CASRYSNTEAFF. V usage is TRBV11-2 and J usage is TRBJ1-1; D remains ambiguous. Germline V gene lookup returns CDR1 SGHAT and CDR2 FQNNGV. CDR3 length equals 12 residues. V lost 6 bases, J lost 2 bases, and 7 bases lay in between.

The rearrangement uses TRBV30 and TRBJ1-1, with TRBD1 as a possible D gene (5 bases). Trimming pared 2 bases from V and 3 bases from J, leaving 16 bases between. The CDR3 extends over 15 amino acids. Germline V gene lookup returns CDR1 GTSNPN and CDR2 SVGIG (reference sequence). For the CDR3, the DNA is TGTGCCTGGAGTTTAGGGGCGCTTTCGGACACTGAAGCTTTCTTT. Its protein product is CAWSLGALSDTEAFF. The full variable domain, in which reference TRBV30 and TRBJ1-1 provide the parts outside the CDR3, is SQTIHQWPATLVQPVGSPLSLECTVEGTSNPNLYWYRQAAGRGLQLLFYSVGIGQISSEVPQNLSASRPQDRQFILSSKKLLLSDSGFYLCAWSLGALSDTEAFFGQGTRLTVV.

The chain uses TRBV6-5 and TRBJ2-1, with D possibly being TRBD2 (5 bases). Per the germline V gene, CDR1 is MNHEY and CDR2 is SVGAGI. CDR3 length: 12 residues. V was trimmed by 8 bases and J by 5 bases, leaving 10 bases between them. The CDR3 DNA is TGTGCCAGCCGGACTGGAAACAATGAGCAGTTCTTC. Translating it yields CASRTGNNEQFF.

This clone appeared a few times. This chain uses TRBV9 with TRBJ2-1; tentative D call: TRBD1 (5 bases). Germline V gene data show CDR1 as SGDLS and CDR2 as YYNGEE. V was clipped by 0 bases and J by 0 bases, with 7 bases between them. The CDR3 extends over 15 amino acids. CDR3 residues: CASSVGTGSYNEQFF. Written as DNA, the CDR3 is TGTGCCAGCAGCGTAGGTACAGGCTCCTACAATGAGCAGTTCTTC.

The gene calls are TRBV6-5 and TRBJ1-1; the D gene is possibly TRBD1 (5 bases). Deletions cut 0 bases from V and 3 bases from J, with 11 bases between. Germline assignment: CDR1 MNHEY and CDR2 SVGAGI. The CDR3 covers 15 residues. This CDR3 is CASSYSVRGDTEAFF. The CDR3 DNA follows: TGTGCCAGCAGTTACTCGGTGAGAGGGGACACTGAAGCTTTCTTT.

This clone appeared a few times. This chain connects TRBV5-1 to TRBJ2-7, with D possibly TRBD1 on 7 matching bases. The CDR3 consists of 14 residues. The V end lost 6 bases, the J end lost 4 bases, and 17 bases lay between the germline ends. Germline V CDR1 and CDR2: SGHRS, YFSETQ. This CDR3 is CASNQGGGSYEQYF. CDR3 sequence (DNA): TGCGCCAGCAACCAGGGGGGTGGGTCGTACGAGCAGTACTTC.